This paragraph reports one TCR beta chain. Its antigen is unknown. CDR1 MNHNS and CDR2 SASEGT come from the germline V gene. With 3 bases removed from V and 9 bases from J, the gap between germline ends came to 15 bases. This CDR3 is 15 amino acids long. These data come from a study of OX40 agonist ivuxolimab in advanced cancers. The overall study: The dose-escalation cohort was about 87% male, with a mean age of about 56 years, ranging roughly 23 to 79. Notes on the study in general: Compared with CD4+, CD8+ T cells on average had more expanded clones.

TCRdb's table, derived via immunoSEQ multiplex PCR, lists solely in-frame clones and lacks some. The sample yields around 73,000 clones, approximately 90% seen once. The chain carries TRBV6-1 and TRBJ1-6; D possibly corresponds to TRBD1 (6 bases). This sequence was found in an adult with an advanced solid tumor such as melanoma, head and neck, liver or kidney cancer. Sequencing was performed on CD4+ or CD8+ T cells sorted from blood, taken in a trial of the OX40 agonist ivuxolimab. For the CDR3, the DNA is TGTGCCAGCAGTGATGTGGTCACAGGGATTTCACCCCTCCACTTT. This gives the protein CASSDVVTGISPLHF.